Reported below is one TCR beta chain. The CDR3 loop spans 14 amino acids. Trimming cost V 5 bases and J 5 bases, with 15 bases left between them. Germline assignment: CDR1 PRHDT and CDR2 FYEKMQ (reference sequence). These data come from a study of T cell responses to AZD1222 COVID-19 vaccine. Across the study: Second-dose recipients at about 4 or about 12 weeks were treated as one pooled group.

The table came from immunoSEQ multiplex PCR; TCRdb's copy has only in-frame clones and leaves some out. The data hold about 54,000 clones, with roughly four fifths observed a single time. The genes are TRBV13 and TRBJ1-1; D is ambiguous. The TCR was taken from an adult in good health. The source material was peripheral blood, sampled on day 0 of AZD1222 vaccination. For the CDR3, the DNA is TGTGCCAGCAGCGTGATGTGGGATATGACTGAAGCTTTCTTT. Protein product: CASSVMWDMTEAFF.